This T cell receptor beta chain came from a study of T cells after yellow fever vaccination. This clonotype was seen a few times. The V end lost 6 bases, the J end lost 1 base, and 7 bases lay between the germline ends. The CDR3 extends over 14 amino acids. Germline CDR1 is MNHNS and CDR2 is SASEGT. TCRdb reanalysed the 5' RACE reads using MiXCR and keeps one entry per CDR3 protein. The sample consists of under 700,000 distinct CDR3 sequences, 17% of them appearing once. The rearrangement uses TRBV6-1 and TRBJ1-6; D gene uncertain. This clonotype originated in a man aged 18 to 35 who received the YFV17D yellow fever vaccine. The material was PBMCs, obtained less than 6 days after the first yellow fever vaccination. This chain's CDR3 is CASRPVSYNSPLHF. Written as DNA, the CDR3 is TGTGCCAGCAGGCCGGTATCCTATAATTCACCCCTCCACTTT.